Here is one TCR beta chain with its context. This specimen belongs to a study of cytomegalovirus exposure and HLA in healthy donors. Libraries were prepared by immunoSEQ multiplex PCR; TCRdb keeps only in-frame clonotypes and omits some of them. The sample holds approximately 160,000 clones, around four fifths seen once. CDR3 length: 14 amino acids. The ends lost 6 bases at V and 7 bases at J; junction bases unmatched: 8. CDR1 KGHSH and CDR2 LQKENI come from the germline V gene. The source material was PBMCs. The genes are TRBV18 and TRBJ2-3, with 9 bases aligning to TRBD1. The clonotype comes from a man aged 25 to 45 in good health and CMV-seropositive. This CDR3 reads CASSPGQGINTQYF. The DNA for the CDR3 is TGTGCCAGCTCGCCGGGACAGGGAATAAATACGCAGTATTTT. Supplemented by reference TRBV18 and TRBJ2-3, the full variable domain reads NAGVMQNPRHLVRRRGQEARLRCSPMKGHSHVYWYRQLPEEGLKFMVYLQKENIIDESGMPKERFSAEFPKEGPSILRIQQVVRGDSAAYFCASSPGQGINTQYFGPGTRLTVL.